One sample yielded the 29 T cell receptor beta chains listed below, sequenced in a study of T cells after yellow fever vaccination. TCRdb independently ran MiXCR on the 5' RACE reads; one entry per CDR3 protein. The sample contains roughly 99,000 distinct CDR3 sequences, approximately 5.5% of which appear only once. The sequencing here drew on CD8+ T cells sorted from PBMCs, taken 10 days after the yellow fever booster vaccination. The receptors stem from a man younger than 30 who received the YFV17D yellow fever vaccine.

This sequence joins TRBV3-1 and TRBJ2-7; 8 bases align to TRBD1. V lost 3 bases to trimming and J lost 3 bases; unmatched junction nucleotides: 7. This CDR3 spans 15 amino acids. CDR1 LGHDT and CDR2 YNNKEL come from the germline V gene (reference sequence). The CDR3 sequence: CASSQGPGGSYEQYF. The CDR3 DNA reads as TGTGCCAGCAGCCAGGGCCCAGGGGGCAGCTACGAGCAGTACTTC.

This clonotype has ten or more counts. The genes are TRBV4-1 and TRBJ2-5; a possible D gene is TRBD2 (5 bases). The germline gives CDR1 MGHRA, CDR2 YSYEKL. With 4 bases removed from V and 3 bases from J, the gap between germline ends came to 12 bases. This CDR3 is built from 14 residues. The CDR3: CASSPLPGKETQYF. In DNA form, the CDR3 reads TGCGCCAGCAGCCCCCTCCCGGGGAAAGAGACCCAGTACTTC.

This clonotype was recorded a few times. CDR3 nucleotides: TGTGCCAGCAGCCTCCTGGGACAGAAAAATGAAAAACTGTTTTTT. Protein: CASSLLGQKNEKLFF. V is TRBV16 and J is TRBJ1-4, with 7 bases matching TRBD1. Trimming cost V 4 bases and J 5 bases; bases outside gene matches: 7. The CDR3 sequence is 15 residues long. Germline V CDR1 and CDR2: KGHSY, FQNENV. Together with reference TRBV16 and TRBJ1-4, the CDR3 gives the full variable domain: GEEVAQTPKHLVRGEGQKAKLYCAPIKGHSYVFWYQQVLKNEFKFLISFQNENVFDETGMPKERFSAKCLPNSPCSLEIQATKLEDSAVYFCASSLLGQKNEKLFFGSGTQLSVL.

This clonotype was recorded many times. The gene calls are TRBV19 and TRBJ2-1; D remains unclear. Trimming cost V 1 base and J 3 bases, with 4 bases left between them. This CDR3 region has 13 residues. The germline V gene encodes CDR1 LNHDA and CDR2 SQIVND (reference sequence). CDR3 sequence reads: CASSIAVYNEQFF. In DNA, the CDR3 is TGTGCCAGTAGTATAGCAGTCTACAATGAGCAGTTCTTC. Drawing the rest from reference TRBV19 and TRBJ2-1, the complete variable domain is DGGITQSPKYLFRKEGQNVTLSCEQNLNHDAMYWYRQDPGQGLRLIYYSQIVNDFQKGDIAEGYSVSREKKESFPLTVTSAQKNPTAFYLCASSIAVYNEQFFGPGTRLTVL.

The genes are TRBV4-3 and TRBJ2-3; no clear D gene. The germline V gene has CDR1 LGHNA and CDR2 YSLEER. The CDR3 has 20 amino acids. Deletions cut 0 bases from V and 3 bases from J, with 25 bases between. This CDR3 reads CASSQDSVPTLEGLTDTQYF. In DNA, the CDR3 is TGCGCCAGCAGCCAAGACAGCGTCCCGACACTCGAAGGGCTGACAGATACGCAGTATTTT.

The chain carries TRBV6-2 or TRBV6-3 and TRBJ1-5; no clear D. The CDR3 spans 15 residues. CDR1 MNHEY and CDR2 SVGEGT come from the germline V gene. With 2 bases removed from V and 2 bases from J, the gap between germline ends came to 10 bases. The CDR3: CASSYPGRGNQPQHF. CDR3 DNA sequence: TGTGCCAGCAGTTACCCGGGGAGGGGCAATCAGCCCCAGCATTTT.

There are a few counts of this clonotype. CDR3 region: CASSQGGVGLNTEAFF. CDR3 in DNA: TGCGCCAGCAGCCAGGGGGGGGTAGGGCTGAACACTGAAGCTTTCTTT. The chain couples TRBV4-1 to TRBJ1-1; a weak D match, TRBD1 (5 bases). Trimming shortened V by 3 bases and J by 0 bases, and 14 bases separated the two germline ends. Germline CDR1 and CDR2: MGHRA and YSYEKL. This CDR3 is built from 16 residues.

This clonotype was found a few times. The CDR3 is CASSSYPGELFF. Here the CDR3 DNA reads TGTGCCAGCAGCTCGTACCCCGGGGAGCTGTTTTTT. The chain is built from TRBV4-2 and TRBJ2-2; D remains ambiguous. The CDR3 is made up of 12 amino acids. Germline V gives CDR1 LGHNA, CDR2 YNFKEQ. Trimming cost V 5 bases and J 6 bases, with 7 bases left between them.

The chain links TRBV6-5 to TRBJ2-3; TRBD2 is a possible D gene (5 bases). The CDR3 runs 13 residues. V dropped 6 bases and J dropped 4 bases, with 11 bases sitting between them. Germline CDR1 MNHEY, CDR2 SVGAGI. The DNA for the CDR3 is TGTGCCAGCAGGACCGGGGTATCAGATACGCAGTATTTT. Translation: CASRTGVSDTQYF.

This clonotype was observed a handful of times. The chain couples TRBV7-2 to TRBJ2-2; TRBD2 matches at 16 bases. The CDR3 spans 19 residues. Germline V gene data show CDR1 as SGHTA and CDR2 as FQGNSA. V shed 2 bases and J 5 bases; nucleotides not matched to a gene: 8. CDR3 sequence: CASSLTPGLAGGHTGELFF. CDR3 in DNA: TGTGCCAGCAGCTTAACCCCGGGACTAGCGGGGGGGCATACCGGGGAGCTGTTTTTT.

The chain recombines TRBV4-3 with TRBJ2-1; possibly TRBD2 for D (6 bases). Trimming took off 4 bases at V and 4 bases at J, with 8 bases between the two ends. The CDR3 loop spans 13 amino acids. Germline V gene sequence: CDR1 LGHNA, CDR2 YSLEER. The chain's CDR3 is CASSPRGYNEQFF. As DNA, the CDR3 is TGCGCCAGCAGCCCGCGGGGATACAATGAGCAGTTCTTC.

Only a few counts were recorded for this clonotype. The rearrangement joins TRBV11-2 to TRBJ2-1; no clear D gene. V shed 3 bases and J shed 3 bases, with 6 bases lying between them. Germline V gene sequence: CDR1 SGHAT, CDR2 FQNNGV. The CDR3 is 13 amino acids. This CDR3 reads CASSFSGYNEQFF. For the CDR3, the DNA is TGTGCCAGCAGCTTTTCAGGCTACAATGAGCAGTTCTTC.

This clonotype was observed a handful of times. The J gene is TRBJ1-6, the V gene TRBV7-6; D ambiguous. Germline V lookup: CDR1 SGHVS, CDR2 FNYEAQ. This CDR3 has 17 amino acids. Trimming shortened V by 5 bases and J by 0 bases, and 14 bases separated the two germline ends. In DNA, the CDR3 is TGTGCCAGCAGCCCCCGCGCCGGGAGCTCCTATAATTCACCCCTCCACTTT. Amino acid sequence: CASSPRAGSSYNSPLHF.

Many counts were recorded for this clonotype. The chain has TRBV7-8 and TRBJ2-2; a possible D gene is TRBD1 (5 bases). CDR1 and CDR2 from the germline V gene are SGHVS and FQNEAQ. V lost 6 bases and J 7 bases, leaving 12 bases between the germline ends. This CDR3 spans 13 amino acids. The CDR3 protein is CASSSPGFGELFF. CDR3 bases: TGTGCCAGCAGTTCACCAGGGTTCGGGGAGCTGTTTTTT.

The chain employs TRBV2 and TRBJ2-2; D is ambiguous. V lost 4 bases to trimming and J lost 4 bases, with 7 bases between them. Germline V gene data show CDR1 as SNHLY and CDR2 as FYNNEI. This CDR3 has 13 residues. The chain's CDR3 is CASSVKGTGELFF. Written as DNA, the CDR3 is TGTGCCAGCAGTGTCAAGGGCACCGGGGAGCTGTTTTTT.

The CDR3: CASSWDRDPYNEQFF. As DNA, the CDR3 is TGTGCCAGCAGCTGGGACAGGGACCCCTACAATGAGCAGTTCTTC. The chain recombines TRBV11-3 with TRBJ2-1, with 9 positions matching TRBD1. Per germline, CDR1 SGHNT and CDR2 YENEEA. J was trimmed by 2 bases and V by 4 bases; bases with no gene match: 3. CDR3 size: 15 residues.

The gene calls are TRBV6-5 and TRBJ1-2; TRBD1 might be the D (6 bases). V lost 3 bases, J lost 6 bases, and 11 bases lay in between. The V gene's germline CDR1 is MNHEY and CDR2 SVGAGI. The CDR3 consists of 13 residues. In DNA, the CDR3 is TGTGCCAGCAGTTATCTCCCAGGGGATGGCTACACCTTC. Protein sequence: CASSYLPGDGYTF.

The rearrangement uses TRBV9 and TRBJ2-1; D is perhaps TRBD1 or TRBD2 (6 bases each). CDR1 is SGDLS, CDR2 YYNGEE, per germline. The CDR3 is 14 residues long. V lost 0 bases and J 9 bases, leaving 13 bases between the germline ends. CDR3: CASSVVGGISEQFF. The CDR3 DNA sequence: TGTGCCAGCAGCGTAGTGGGGGGCATAAGTGAGCAGTTCTTC.

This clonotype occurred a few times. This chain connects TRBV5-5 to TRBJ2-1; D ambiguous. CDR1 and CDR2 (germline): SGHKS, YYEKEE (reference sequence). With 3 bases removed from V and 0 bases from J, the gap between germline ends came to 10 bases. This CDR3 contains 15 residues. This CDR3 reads CASSSAPSSYNEQFF. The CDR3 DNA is TGTGCCAGCAGCTCAGCCCCGAGCTCCTACAATGAGCAGTTCTTC.

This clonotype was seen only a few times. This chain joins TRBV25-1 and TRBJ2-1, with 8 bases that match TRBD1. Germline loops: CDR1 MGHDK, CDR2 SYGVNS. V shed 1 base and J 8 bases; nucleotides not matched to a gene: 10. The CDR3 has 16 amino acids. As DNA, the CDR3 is TGTGCCAGCAGTGAATTGACCGGGACAGGACGCGATGAGCAGTTCTTC. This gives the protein CASSELTGTGRDEQFF.

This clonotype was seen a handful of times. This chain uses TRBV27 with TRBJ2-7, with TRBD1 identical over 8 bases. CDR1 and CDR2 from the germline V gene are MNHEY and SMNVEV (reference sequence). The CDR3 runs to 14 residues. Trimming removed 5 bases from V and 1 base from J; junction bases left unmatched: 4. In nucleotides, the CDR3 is TGTGCCAGCAGTATAAGACAGGGGTCCTACGAGCAGTACTTC. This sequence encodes CASSIRQGSYEQYF.

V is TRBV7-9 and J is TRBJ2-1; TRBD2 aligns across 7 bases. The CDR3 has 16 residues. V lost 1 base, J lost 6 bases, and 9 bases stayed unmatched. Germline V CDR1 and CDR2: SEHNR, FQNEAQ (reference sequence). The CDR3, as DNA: TGTGCCAGCAGCTTAGTGAGGACTAGTGGTTTCAATGAGCAGTTCTTC. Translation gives CASSLVRTSGFNEQFF.

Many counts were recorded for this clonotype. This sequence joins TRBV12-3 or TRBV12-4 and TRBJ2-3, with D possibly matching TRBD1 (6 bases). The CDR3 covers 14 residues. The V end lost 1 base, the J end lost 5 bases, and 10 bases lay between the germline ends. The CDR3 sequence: CASSLGGGRDTQYF. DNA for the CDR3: TGTGCCAGCAGTTTAGGAGGGGGTAGAGATACGCAGTATTTT.

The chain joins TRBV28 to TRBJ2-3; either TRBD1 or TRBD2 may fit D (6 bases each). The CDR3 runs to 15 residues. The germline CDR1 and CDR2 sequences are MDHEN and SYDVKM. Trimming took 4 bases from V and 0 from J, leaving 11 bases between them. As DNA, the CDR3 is TGTGCCAGCAGTTACAGGGAGGTTAGCACAGATACGCAGTATTTT. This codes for CASSYREVSTDTQYF. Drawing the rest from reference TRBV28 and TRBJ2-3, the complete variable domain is DVKVTQSSRYLVKRTGEKVFLECVQDMDHENMFWYRQDPGLGLRLIYFSYDVKMKEKGDIPEGYSVSREKKERFSLILESASTNQTSMYLCASSYREVSTDTQYFGPGTRLTVL.

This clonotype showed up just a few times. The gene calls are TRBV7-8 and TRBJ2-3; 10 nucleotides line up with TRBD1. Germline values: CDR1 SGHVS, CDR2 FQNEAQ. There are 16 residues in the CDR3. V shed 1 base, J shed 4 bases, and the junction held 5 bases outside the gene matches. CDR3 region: CASSLGQGAGADTQYF. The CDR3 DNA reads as TGTGCCAGCAGCTTAGGACAGGGGGCAGGGGCAGATACGCAGTATTTT.

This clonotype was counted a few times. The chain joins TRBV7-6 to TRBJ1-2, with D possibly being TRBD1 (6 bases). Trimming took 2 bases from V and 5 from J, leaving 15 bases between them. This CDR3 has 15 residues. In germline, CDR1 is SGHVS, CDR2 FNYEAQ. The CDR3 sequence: CASSLTGGEGYGYTF. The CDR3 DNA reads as TGTGCCAGCAGCTTAACCGGGGGCGAGGGTTATGGCTACACCTTC.

In nucleotides, the CDR3 is TGTGCCAGCAGCTTTAGGGGGTACAATGAGCAGTTCTTC. Protein: CASSFRGYNEQFF. The chain recombines TRBV13 with TRBJ2-1; D might be TRBD1 (6 bases). V lost 3 bases, J lost 4 bases, and 7 bases lay in between. Per the germline V gene, CDR1 is PRHDT and CDR2 is FYEKMQ (reference sequence). The CDR3 contains 13 residues.

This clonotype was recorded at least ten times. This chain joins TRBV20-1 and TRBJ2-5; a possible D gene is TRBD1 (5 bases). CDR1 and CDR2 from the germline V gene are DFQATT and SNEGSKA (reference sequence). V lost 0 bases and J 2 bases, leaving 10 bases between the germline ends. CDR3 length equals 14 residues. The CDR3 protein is CSARDLQAQETQYF. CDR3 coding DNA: TGCAGTGCTAGAGATTTACAGGCTCAAGAGACCCAGTACTTC.

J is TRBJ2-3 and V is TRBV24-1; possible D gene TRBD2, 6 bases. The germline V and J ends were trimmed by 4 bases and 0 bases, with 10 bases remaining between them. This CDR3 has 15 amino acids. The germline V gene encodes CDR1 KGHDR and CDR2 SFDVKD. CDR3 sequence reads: CATSDLRGSTDTQYF. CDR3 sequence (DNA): TGTGCCACCAGTGACCTGCGGGGTAGCACAGATACGCAGTATTTT.